These 25 T cell receptor beta chains originate from one sample sequenced in a study of post-analysis software for immune sequencing data. Their antigens remain unidentified. Unique molecular identifiers had been added to the TCR beta cDNA libraries. From the PCR reads, TCRdb called clonotypes with MiXCR, one entry per CDR3 protein. The sample consists of roughly 650,000 distinct CDR3 sequences, 55% to 60% of them appearing once. Study-wide results and limits: TRBV segments more frequent in patients than in controls numbered five and included TRBV5-6, TRBV5-1 and TRBV20-1.

Sequencing input: blood. The receptors were sampled from a girl aged 2 to 9 with multiple sclerosis.

The chain is built from TRBV15 and TRBJ1-1; D possibly corresponds to TRBD1 (5 bases). The V gene's germline CDR1 is LNHNV and CDR2 YYDKDF (reference sequence). The CDR3 totals 14 residues. The CDR3: CVVREGMRNTEAFF. The DNA for the CDR3 is TGTGTCGTGAGGGAGGGGATGAGAAACACTGAAGCTTTCTTT.

The rearrangement joins TRBV11-1 to TRBJ2-7; possibly TRBD1 for D (5 bases). The CDR3 loop spans 15 amino acids. The germline gives CDR1 SGHAT, CDR2 FQDESV (reference sequence). Trimming cost V 1 base and J 0 bases, with 10 bases left between them. CDR3 sequence: CASSLDRPISYEQYF. For the CDR3, the DNA is TGTGCCAGCAGCTTAGACAGGCCGATCTCCTACGAGCAGTACTTC.

The V gene is TRBV5-1, the J gene TRBJ2-3, with TRBD1 matching 9 bases. This CDR3 is 16 amino acids long. Germline-derived CDR1 and CDR2 are SGHRS and YFSETQ. The trim removed 0 bases at V and 5 bases at J, leaving 7 bases unmatched. This CDR3 reads CASSLGPGQGGDTQYF. As DNA, the CDR3 is TGCGCCAGCAGCTTGGGCCCGGGACAGGGTGGAGATACGCAGTATTTT.

The chain couples TRBV9 to TRBJ2-6, with D possibly TRBD1 on 5 matching bases. Trimming pared 4 bases from V and 0 bases from J, leaving 11 bases between. This CDR3 has 16 amino acids. CDR1 and CDR2 (germline): SGDLS, YYNGEE. In nucleotides, the CDR3 is TGTGCCAGCAGCCCTACAGGTTACTCTGGGGCCAACGTCCTGACTTTC. This sequence encodes CASSPTGYSGANVLTF.

This chain joins TRBV2 and TRBJ2-5; D is unresolved. CDR1 is SNHLY, CDR2 FYNNEI, per germline. CDR3 length: 14 amino acids. The V end was cut by 1 base, the J end by 4 bases, with 10 bases between. The CDR3 DNA is TGTGCCAGCAGTGAAGGGGCAGGCCCAGAGACCCAGTACTTC. This sequence encodes CASSEGAGPETQYF.

This chain connects TRBV9 to TRBJ2-7, with 9 nucleotides matching TRBD2. V was clipped by 4 bases and J by 0 bases; unmatched bases: 5. This CDR3 region has 15 residues. The germline gives CDR1 SGDLS, CDR2 YYNGEE. CDR3 residues: CASSITSGFSYEQYF. The CDR3 coding sequence is TGTGCCAGCAGCATTACTAGCGGGTTCTCCTACGAGCAGTACTTC.

This clonotype has at least ten counts. The gene calls are TRBV7-2 and TRBJ1-1; D may be TRBD1 (5 bases). The CDR3 runs 12 residues. Germline CDR1 is SGHTA and CDR2 is FQGNSA. V was shortened by 2 bases and J by 11 bases, with 12 bases between the two germline ends. CDR3 protein: CASSLQGLTAFF. The CDR3 DNA follows: TGTGCCAGCAGCTTACAGGGATTAACGGCTTTCTTT.

The CDR3 is CASKGLFNEQFF. The CDR3 DNA reads TGTGCCTCTAAAGGGCTATTCAATGAGCAGTTCTTC. The rearrangement joins TRBV27 to TRBJ2-1; D gene ambiguous. Trimming left V 11 bases short and J 6 bases short, with 14 bases between. Germline loops: CDR1 MNHEY, CDR2 SMNVEV (reference sequence). CDR3 length: 12 amino acids.

The chain uses TRBV5-1 and TRBJ2-3, with D hard to call. This CDR3 contains 15 residues. The V end lost 1 base, the J end lost 2 bases, and 11 bases lay between the germline ends. From germline, CDR1 is SGHRS and CDR2 YFSETQ. The CDR3 spells CASSLNAETTDTQYF. CDR3 nucleotide sequence: TGCGCCAGCAGCTTGAACGCGGAAACCACAGATACGCAGTATTTT.

The chain is built from TRBV25-1 and TRBJ1-5, with 7 bases fitting TRBD1. Losses at the gene ends were 3 bases for V and 1 base for J; bases not matched to a gene: 3. The CDR3 spans 15 residues. The germline CDR1 and CDR2 sequences are MGHDK and SYGVNS. CDR3 bases: TGTGCCAGCAGTGAGCAGGGGGTAAGCAATCAGCCCCAGCATTTT. Protein: CASSEQGVSNQPQHF.

This chain uses TRBV5-1 with TRBJ1-5, with D perhaps TRBD1 (6 bases). The CDR3 covers 15 residues. Germline V gene sequence: CDR1 SGHRS, CDR2 YFSETQ. V was pared by 0 bases and J by 3 bases, with 10 bases between. CDR3 bases: TGCGCCAGCAGCTTGGCGGACAGCCTCAATCAGCCCCAGCATTTT. This codes for CASSLADSLNQPQHF.

This rearrangement joins TRBV12-3 or TRBV12-4 to TRBJ1-1; 10 positions agree with TRBD1. This CDR3 region has 15 residues. J gave up 3 bases and V 5 bases, and 6 bases lay outside the gene matches. The CDR3 DNA reads as TGTGCCAGCAGTGCCCTCGGACAGGGGGACACTGAAGCTTTCTTT. Its protein is CASSALGQGDTEAFF.

The chain employs TRBV5-6 and TRBJ2-1, with TRBD2 matching 8 bases. Trimming removed 0 bases from V and 6 bases from J; junction bases left unmatched: 2. Germline CDR1 reads SGHDT; CDR2 reads YYEEEE. The CDR3 is 14 amino acids. Here the CDR3 DNA reads TGTGCCAGCAGCTTGGGACTAGCGATCAATGAGCAGTTCTTC. It is translated as CASSLGLAINEQFF.

This sequence joins TRBV4-1 and TRBJ1-2; tentative D call: TRBD1 (6 bases). The germline gives CDR1 MGHRA, CDR2 YSYEKL. V was clipped by 1 base and J by 6 bases, with 15 bases between them. This CDR3 comprises 15 residues. The CDR3 nucleotides read TGCGCCAGCAGCCAAGCGGGCGGACAGCCGAATGGCTACACCTTC. Its protein product is CASSQAGGQPNGYTF.

V and J are TRBV24-1 and TRBJ2-5, with 7 bases lining up with TRBD2. CDR1 is KGHDR, CDR2 SFDVKD, per germline. Trimming removed 4 bases from V and 4 bases from J; junction bases left unmatched: 5. This CDR3 contains 14 residues. This chain's CDR3 is CATSESGRGETQYF. The CDR3 region has the DNA TGTGCCACCAGTGAGTCTGGGAGGGGAGAGACCCAGTACTTC.

This clonotype was seen a single time. The V and J genes are TRBV10-3 and TRBJ2-7, with D tentatively TRBD1 or TRBD2 (5 bases each). The J call could be wrong; TRBJ2-5 is a better fit for the DNA end. The CDR3 totals 13 residues. Germline CDR1 reads ENHRY; CDR2 reads SYGVKD. The CDR3 region is CAISEGAGETQYF. Here the CDR3 DNA reads TGTGCCATCAGTGAGGGGGCGGGAGAGACCCAGTACTTC.

This chain connects TRBV4-1 to TRBJ1-1, with D unresolved. The CDR3 sequence is 15 residues long. Germline V gives CDR1 MGHRA, CDR2 YSYEKL. V was pared by 4 bases and J by 0 bases, with 12 bases between. CDR3 bases: TGCGCCAGCAGCCCACAGATGAAGATGAACACTGAAGCTTTCTTT. Translation gives CASSPQMKMNTEAFF.

In this sample, this clonotype turned up a few times. The V gene is TRBV10-3, the J gene TRBJ2-1; no clear D gene. This CDR3 region has 12 residues. From germline, CDR1 is ENHRY and CDR2 SYGVKD. The germline V and J ends were trimmed by 0 bases and 9 bases, with 6 bases remaining between them. The CDR3 sequence is CAISESVGEQFF. The CDR3 bases are TGTGCCATCAGTGAGTCCGTGGGTGAGCAGTTCTTC.

This clonotype was detected a few times. This sequence joins TRBV7-9 and TRBJ2-1; no clear D. The CDR3 spans 11 residues. V gave up 5 bases and J gave up 10 bases, with 9 bases separating them. Germline lookup yields CDR1 SEHNR and CDR2 FQNEAQ (reference sequence). CDR3 residues: CASSPRYEQFF. The CDR3 bases are TGTGCCAGCAGCCCTAGATACGAGCAGTTCTTC.

The V gene is TRBV25-1, the J gene TRBJ2-1; D may be TRBD2 (6 bases). There are 11 residues in the CDR3. Germline assignment: CDR1 MGHDK and CDR2 SYGVNS. V was cut by 6 bases and J by 9 bases, with 9 bases left in between. The CDR3 region has the DNA TGTGCCAGCAGCTCGGAGGGTGAGCAGTTCTTC. Translation: CASSSEGEQFF.

This rearrangement joins TRBV5-1 to TRBJ2-3; TRBD2 matches 7 bases. The CDR3 is 14 residues long. Germline V gene lookup returns CDR1 SGHRS and CDR2 YFSETQ. With 0 bases clipped from V and 4 bases from J, the junction kept 2 bases outside the gene matches. The CDR3 bases are TGCGCCAGCAGCTTGGCTAGCGGCTCAGATACGCAGTATTTT. As protein: CASSLASGSDTQYF.

This clonotype was detected a few times. The chain employs TRBV4-1 and TRBJ2-5; D is unclear. V dropped 0 bases and J dropped 2 bases, with 10 bases sitting between them. Per germline, CDR1 MGHRA and CDR2 YSYEKL. This CDR3 comprises 15 residues. Here the CDR3 reads CASSQDPAGQETQYF. CDR3 DNA sequence: TGCGCCAGCAGCCAAGATCCGGCAGGTCAAGAGACCCAGTACTTC.

The chain is built from TRBV20-1 and TRBJ1-2, with 7 nucleotides matching TRBD1. CDR1 and CDR2 (germline): DFQATT, SNEGSKA (reference sequence). The CDR3 runs 12 residues. V was clipped by 5 bases and J by 8 bases; unmatched bases: 8. CDR3 sequence reads: CSARQGSSGYTF. The CDR3 DNA follows: TGCAGTGCTCGACAGGGATCATCGGGCTACACCTTC.

The chain joins TRBV14 to TRBJ1-5; the D is unclear. The CDR3 runs to 14 residues. Germline V lookup: CDR1 SGHDN, CDR2 FVKESK. The germline V and J ends were trimmed by 0 bases and 4 bases, with 7 bases remaining between them. The CDR3 here is CASSQEGYNQPQHF. The CDR3 bases are TGTGCCAGCAGCCAAGAAGGATATAATCAGCCCCAGCATTTT. Using reference TRBV14 and TRBJ1-5 for the parts outside the CDR3, the full variable domain is EAGVTQFPSHSVIEKGQTVTLRCDPISGHDNLYWYRRVMGKEIKFLLHFVKESKQDESGMPNNRFLAERTGGTYSTLKVQPAELEDSGVYFCASSQEGYNQPQHFGDGTRLSIL.

The chain uses TRBV12-3 or TRBV12-4 and TRBJ2-7, with 8 bases matching TRBD2. This CDR3 is built from 15 residues. Trimming removed 7 bases from V and 4 bases from J; junction bases left unmatched: 12. This CDR3 reads CASTGLAGGVYEQYF. For the CDR3, the DNA is TGTGCCAGCACTGGTCTAGCGGGTGGCGTATACGAGCAGTACTTC.